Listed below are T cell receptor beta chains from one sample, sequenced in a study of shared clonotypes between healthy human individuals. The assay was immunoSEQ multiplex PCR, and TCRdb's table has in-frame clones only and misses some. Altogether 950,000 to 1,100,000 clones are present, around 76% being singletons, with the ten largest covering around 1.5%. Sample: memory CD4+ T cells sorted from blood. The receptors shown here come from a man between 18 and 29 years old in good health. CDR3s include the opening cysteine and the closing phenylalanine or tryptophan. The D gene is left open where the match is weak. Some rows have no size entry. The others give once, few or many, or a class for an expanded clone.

CASSIGWEAQPQHF | TGTGCCAGTAGTATAGGGTGGGAGGCACAGCCCCAGCATTTT | TRBJ1-5 | TRBV19 | - | few
CASSLSTQANVLTF | TGTGCCAGCAGCCTAAGTACGCAGGCCAACGTCCTGACTTTC | TRBJ2-6 | TRBV7-9 | - | -
CASNRGSSAQGGEQFF | TGTGCCAGCAACCGGGGTAGTTCGGCCCAGGGGGGGGAGCAGTTCTTC | TRBJ2-1 | TRBV7-8 | - | -
CAGSGRSGANVLTF | TGTGCCGGGTCTGGGCGCTCTGGGGCCAACGTCCTGACTTTC | TRBJ2-6 | TRBV5-6 | - | -
CASSRLAGGGAIETQYF | TGTGCCAGCAGCCGCCTGGCGGGCGGGGGGGCAATTGAGACCCAGTACTTC | TRBJ2-5 | TRBV11-2 | TRBD2 | once
CASRGEGTDTQYF | TGTGCCAGCCGGGGGGAGGGCACAGATACGCAGTATTTT | TRBJ2-3 | TRBV6-6 | TRBD2 | -
CASSQPGTSGTGELFF | TGTGCCAGCAGCCAACCGGGGACTAGCGGAACCGGGGAGCTGTTTTTT | TRBJ2-2 | TRBV4-2 | TRBD2 | -
CAWSRRVRTPNYGYTF | TGTGCCTGGAGCCGGAGGGTGAGGACACCTAACTATGGCTACACCTTC | TRBJ1-2 | TRBV30 | - | -
CASSPLAGTGNEQFF | TGTGCCAGCAGCCCACTAGCGGGAACGGGGAATGAGCAGTTCTTC | TRBJ2-1 | TRBV14 | TRBD2 | -
CASSKTGGRIGELFF | TGTGCCAGCAGTAAAACAGGGGGCAGGATCGGGGAGCTGTTTTTT | TRBJ2-2 | TRBV6-1 | TRBD1 | -
CASSQGSNYGYTF | TGTGCCAGCTCTCAGGGATCGAACTATGGCTACACCTTC | TRBJ1-2 | TRBV18 | - | -
CASSYSGGAETQYF | TGTGCCAGCAGTTACTCGGGGGGCGCAGAGACCCAGTACTTC | TRBJ2-5 | TRBV6-6 | - | -
CATSRGQVTNEQYF | TGTGCCACCAGCAGAGGACAGGTGACGAACGAGCAGTACTTC | TRBJ2-7 | TRBV15 | - | many
CASYYGTAAFF | TGTGCCAGCTACTACGGGACGGCAGCTTTCTTT | TRBJ1-1 | TRBV6-5 | - | -
CASSLEASGGYNEQFF | TGTGCCAGCAGCTTAGAAGCTAGCGGGGGCTACAATGAGCAGTTCTTC | TRBJ2-1 | TRBV7-2 | TRBD2 | -
CASSGGGAASADTQYF | TGTGCCAGCAGCGGCGGGGGGGCCGCTAGTGCAGATACGCAGTATTTT | TRBJ2-3 | TRBV9 | TRBD2 | -
CASSDLDTQYF | TGTGCCAGCAGCGACCTAGATACGCAGTATTTT | TRBJ2-3 | TRBV9 | - | -
CASSLRVTYEQYF | TGTGCCAGCAGCTTAAGGGTCACCTACGAGCAGTACTTC | TRBJ2-7 | TRBV7-2 | - | -
CASIFGGEGVSQQFF | TGTGCCAGCATTTTTGGCGGGGAGGGAGTAAGTCAGCAGTTCTTC | TRBJ2-1 | TRBV13 | TRBD2 | few
CAWSTGTGERSSPLHF | TGTGCCTGGAGTACCGGGACAGGGGAGCGAAGTTCACCCCTCCACTTT | TRBJ1-6 | TRBV30 | TRBD1 | -